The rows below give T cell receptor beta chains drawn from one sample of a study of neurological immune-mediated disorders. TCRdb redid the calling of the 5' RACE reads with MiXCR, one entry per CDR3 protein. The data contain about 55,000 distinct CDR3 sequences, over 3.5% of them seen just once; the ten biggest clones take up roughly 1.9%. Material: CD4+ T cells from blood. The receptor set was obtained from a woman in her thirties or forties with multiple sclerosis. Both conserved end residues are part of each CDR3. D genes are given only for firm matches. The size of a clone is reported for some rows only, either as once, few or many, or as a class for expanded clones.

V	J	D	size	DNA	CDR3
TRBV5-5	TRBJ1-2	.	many	TGTGCCAGCAGCTCAAGGAGGTGGGACTCTCCGGCTAACTATGGCTACACCTTC	CASSSRRWDSPANYGYTF
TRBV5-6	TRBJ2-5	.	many	TGTGCCAGCAGCTTGCCAGGTGGAGAGACCCAGTACTTC	CASSLPGGETQYF
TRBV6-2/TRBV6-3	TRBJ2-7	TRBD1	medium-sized	TGTGCCAGCAGGACAGGGTCCAGCGAGCAGTACTTC	CASRTGSSEQYF
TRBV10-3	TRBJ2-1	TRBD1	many	TGTGCCATCAGTGGAGATGGACAGGGGGCCTACAATGAGCAGTTCTTC	CAISGDGQGAYNEQFF
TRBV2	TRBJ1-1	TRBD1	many	TGTGCCAGCGGCAGGGGGCGCGGGGAGACTGAAGCTTTCTTT	CASGRGRGETEAFF
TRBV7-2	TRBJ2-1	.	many	TGTGCCAGCAGCCGGAGGGGGGAAGGCTTATACAATGAGCAGTTCTTC	CASSRRGEGLYNEQFF
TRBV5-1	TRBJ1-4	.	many	TGCGCCAGCAGCTTGAACTCGGATGTGGAAAAACTGTTTTTT	CASSLNSDVEKLFF
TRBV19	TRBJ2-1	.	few	TGTGCCAGTAGTATGCCCTCCCGTGGGGCTGGGAAGCAGTTCTTC	CASSMPSRGAGKQFF
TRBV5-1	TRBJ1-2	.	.	TGCGCCAGCAGCGCCAACGGGAGCCGGGGGAACTATGGCTACACCTTC	CASSANGSRGNYGYTF
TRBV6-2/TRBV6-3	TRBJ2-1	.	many	TGTGCCAGCAGTTACTCGTCAGGGGCCCCCAACAATGAGCAGTTCTTC	CASSYSSGAPNNEQFF
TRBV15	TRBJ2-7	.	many	TGTGCCACCAATGGGTACTCCTACGAGCAGTACTTC	CATNGYSYEQYF
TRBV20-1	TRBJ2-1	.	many	TGCAGTGTCCCCGCCCCAGGGAGAATCAATGAGCAGTTCTTC	CSVPAPGRINEQFF
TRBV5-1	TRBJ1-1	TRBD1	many	TGCGCCAGCAGCAAGGCAGGGGGCTTGTTGAACACTGAAGCTTTCTTT	CASSKAGGLLNTEAFF
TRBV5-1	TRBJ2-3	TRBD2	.	TGCGCCAGCAGATTTGGACTAGCGGGGATCCTTACAGATACGCAGTATTTT	CASRFGLAGILTDTQYF
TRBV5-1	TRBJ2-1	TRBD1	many	TGCGCCAGCGGGACAGGGAACAATGAGCAGTTCTTC	CASGTGNNEQFF
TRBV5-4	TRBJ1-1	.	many	TGTGCCAGCAGCTCCCGGAGGACTGAAGCTTTCTTT	CASSSRRTEAFF
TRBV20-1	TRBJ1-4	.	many	TGCAGTGCTAGAGAGGCGAACACTAATGAAAAACTGTTTTTT	CSAREANTNEKLFF
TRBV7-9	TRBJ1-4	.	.	.	CASSFYICSAREMWNLATNEKLFF
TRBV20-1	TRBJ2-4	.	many	TGCAGTGCAACCGGGGTTTCGCGGGACATTCAGTACTTC	CSATGVSRDIQYF
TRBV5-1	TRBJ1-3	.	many	TGCGCCAGCAGCTTCCAACCAGGGACCGGAAACACCATATATTTT	CASSFQPGTGNTIYF
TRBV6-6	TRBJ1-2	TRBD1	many	TGTGCCAGCAGCCAAATAAGTAGGGGGCAAGAGTGGGGCTACACCTTC	CASSQISRGQEWGYTF
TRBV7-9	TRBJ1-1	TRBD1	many	TGTGCCAGCAGCTTAAACAGGGGGCCGAACACTGAAGCTTTCTTT	CASSLNRGPNTEAFF
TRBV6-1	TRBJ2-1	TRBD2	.	TGTGCCAGCAGCCTCGTCGGGGGGAATGAGCAGTTCTTC	CASSLVGGNEQFF
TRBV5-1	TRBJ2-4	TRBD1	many	TGCGCCAGCAGCGTACAGGGGGCTCCGGAGGACATTCAGTACTTC	CASSVQGAPEDIQYF
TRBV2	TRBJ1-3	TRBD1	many	TGTGCCAGCAGTTCCAACAGGGGTGGAAACACCATATATTTT	CASSSNRGGNTIYF
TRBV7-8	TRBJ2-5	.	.	TGTGCCAGCAGGGGGGGCTGGTTGGAGACCCAGTACTTC	CASRGGWLETQYF
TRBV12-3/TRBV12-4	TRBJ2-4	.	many	TGTGCCAGCAGTTTAATGTCATGGGGAGCCAAAAACATTCAGTACTTC	CASSLMSWGAKNIQYF
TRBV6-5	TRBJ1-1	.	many	TGTGCCAGCAGTACCCCTTCCGAAGGGGGTGAAGCTTTCTTT	CASSTPSEGGEAFF
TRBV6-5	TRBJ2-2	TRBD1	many	TGTGCCAGCAGTTTCATCCCTGGACAGGGGGACGGCGGGGAGCTGTTTTTT	CASSFIPGQGDGGELFF
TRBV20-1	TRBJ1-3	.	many	TGCAGTGGCGTAGAGGGCTCTACTTCTGGAAACACCATATATTTT	CSGVEGSTSGNTIYF
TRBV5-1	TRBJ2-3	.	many	TGCGCCAGCAGCTTGGTGCCGGGTAGCACAGATACGCAGTATTTT	CASSLVPGSTDTQYF
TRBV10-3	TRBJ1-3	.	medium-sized	TGTGCCATCAGGGACACCGGAAACACCATATATTTT	CAIRDTGNTIYF
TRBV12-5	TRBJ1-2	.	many	TGTGCTAGTGGTTTGGTTGTTTGGGGCTACACCTTC	CASGLVVWGYTF
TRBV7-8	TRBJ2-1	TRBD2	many	TGTGCCAGCAGCTTAGTATCCACTAGCGGGGGGGCGGGCAATGAGCAGTTCTTC	CASSLVSTSGGAGNEQFF
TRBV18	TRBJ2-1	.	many	TGTGCCAGCTCACTACCATCACAGGGCTCTGAGCAGTTCTTC	CASSLPSQGSEQFF
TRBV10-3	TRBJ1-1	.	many	TGTGCCATCAGTGAGTCCGGAGGGAGGGTTGAAGCTTTCTTT	CAISESGGRVEAFF
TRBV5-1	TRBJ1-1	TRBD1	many	TGCGCCAGCAGCTCGCCTGGGACAGGAAAGACGAACACTGAAGCTTTCTTT	CASSSPGTGKTNTEAFF
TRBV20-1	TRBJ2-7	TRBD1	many	TGCAGTGCTCGACTCGACAGGGCGACCTACGAGCAGTACTTC	CSARLDRATYEQYF
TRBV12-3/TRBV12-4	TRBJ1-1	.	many	TGTGCCAGCAGTCAAACTGGCAGGGCATGGACTGAAGCTTTCTTT	CASSQTGRAWTEAFF
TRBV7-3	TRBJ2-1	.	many	TGTGCCAGCAGCTTAGGGACATCCCCCGGGGATGAGCAGTTCTTC	CASSLGTSPGDEQFF
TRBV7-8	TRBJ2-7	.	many	TGTGCCAGCAGCATACAAGTAAACTACGAGCAGTACTTC	CASSIQVNYEQYF
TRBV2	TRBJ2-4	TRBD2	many	TGTGCCAGCAGCTCTGAGCGGGGAAACATTCAGTACTTC	CASSSERGNIQYF
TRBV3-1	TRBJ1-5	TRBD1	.	TGTGCCAGCAGCCCCGCCGGGACAGGGTCGACCCAGCATTTT	CASSPAGTGSTQHF
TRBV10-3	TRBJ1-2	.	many	TGTGCCATCAGTGAGGTCGGCTATGGCTACACCTTC	CAISEVGYGYTF
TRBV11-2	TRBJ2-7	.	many	TGTGCCAGCAGCATCGACAGCAGATACGAGCAGTACTTC	CASSIDSRYEQYF
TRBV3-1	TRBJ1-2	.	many	TGTGCCAGCAGCCAAGGAGGAGAAGGCTATGGCTACACCTTC	CASSQGGEGYGYTF
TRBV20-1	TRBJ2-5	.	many	TGCAGTGCGGTCGGTGGGGAGACCCAGTACTTC	CSAVGGETQYF
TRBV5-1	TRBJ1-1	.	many	TGCGCCAGCAGCTTGGTGCAGGAGGACACTGAAGCTTTCTTT	CASSLVQEDTEAFF
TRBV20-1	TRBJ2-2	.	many	TGCAGTGCTAGAGGGCAAACGGGCACCGGGGAGCTGTTTTTT	CSARGQTGTGELFF
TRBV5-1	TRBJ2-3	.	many	TGCGCCAGCAGCCCCGGACAGTCCACAGATACGCAGTATTTT	CASSPGQSTDTQYF
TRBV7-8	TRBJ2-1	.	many	TGTGCCAGCAGCTCTCAGGGTACCAATGAGCAGTTCTTC	CASSSQGTNEQFF
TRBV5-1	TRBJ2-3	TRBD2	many	TGCGCCAGCAGCCAAGCGGGGGGATACACAGATACGCAGTATTTT	CASSQAGGYTDTQYF
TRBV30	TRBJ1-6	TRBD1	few	TGTGCCTGGACGGGACAGAACTATAATTCACCCCTCCACTTT	CAWTGQNYNSPLHF
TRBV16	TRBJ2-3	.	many	TGTGCCAGCAGCCAACGACAGAAAACAGATACGCAGTATTTT	CASSQRQKTDTQYF
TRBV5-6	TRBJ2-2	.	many	TGTGCCAGCAGTCGAGGTCCCGCGAACACCGGGGAGCTGTTTTTT	CASSRGPANTGELFF
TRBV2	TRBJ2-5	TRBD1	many	TGTGCCAGCAGTGACTTGGACAGGGGGAAAGAGACCCAGTACTTC	CASSDLDRGKETQYF
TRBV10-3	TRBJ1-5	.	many	TGTGCCATACAAGGGGCGTGGGGTCAGCCCCAGCATTTT	CAIQGAWGQPQHF